What follows are 9 T cell receptor beta chains derived from one specimen sequenced in a study of neoadjuvant anti-PD-1 for oral cavity cancer (dated by TCRdb to the early 2020s). Sample time point, as interpreted from the label and publication: before neoadjuvant nivolumab. Library prep was done by the immunoSEQ multiplex PCR assay. TCRdb stores this immuneACCESS table with in-frame sequences only. Part of the clones is absent; in the studies checked, under half of the shortfall reflects unresolved V genes, and no reason is known for the rest. Counted in this sample were fewer than 20,000 clones; around 71% of them appeared once. Around 2.5% of the sample is held by the ten biggest clonotypes. The sample here was PBMCs, taken before nivolumab (anti-PD-1) treatment. These receptor sequences come from a person between 35 and 79 years old with oral cavity squamous cell carcinoma.

The V and J genes are TRBV5-1 and TRBJ2-7; the match to TRBD2 covers 14 bases. The V gene end was trimmed by 2 bases and the J gene end by 3 bases; junction bases not matched to a gene: 7. The germline CDR1 and CDR2 sequences are SGHRS and YFSETQ. This CDR3 has 17 residues. As DNA, the CDR3 is TGCGCCAGCAGCTTCTCCGGGACTAGCGGGAGTGGCTACGAGCAGTACTTC. Translation gives CASSFSGTSGSGYEQYF. The variable domain in full, completed from reference TRBV5-1 and TRBJ2-7, reads KAGVTQTPRYLIKTRGQQVTLSCSPISGHRSVSWYQQTPGQGLQFLFEYFSETQRNKGNFPGRFSGRQFSNSRSEMNVSTLELGDSALYLCASSFSGTSGSGYEQYFGPGTRLTVT.

This clone was seen a single time. The gene calls are TRBV5-4 and TRBJ2-6; 9 bases are a match to TRBD1. CDR1 is SGHNT and CDR2 is YYREEE in the germline V gene (reference sequence). V shed 4 bases, J shed 0 bases, and the junction held 2 bases outside the gene matches. The CDR3 is made up of 16 amino acids. CDR3 DNA sequence: TGTGCCAGCAGCGCGACAGGGGGCTCTGGGGCCAACGTCCTGACTTTC. Amino acids: CASSATGGSGANVLTF.

The DNA of the CDR3 is TGTGCCAGCAGCCCCCAGGGCGAGAAGACTGAAGCTTTCTTT. Amino acid sequence: CASSPQGEKTEAFF. The chain employs TRBV7-2 and TRBJ1-1; D may be TRBD1 (5 bases). The CDR3 runs 14 residues. Between the trimmed V and J ends, which lost 5 bases and 5 bases, there was a span of 15 bases. Germline CDR1 and CDR2: SGHTA and FQGNSA. Filled out from reference TRBV7-2 and TRBJ1-1, the complete variable domain reads GAGVSQSPSNKVTEKGKDVELRCDPISGHTALYWYRQSLGQGLEFLIYFQGNSAPDKSGLPSDRFSAERTGGSVSTLTIQRTQQEDSAVYLCASSPQGEKTEAFFGQGTRLTVV.

The chain couples TRBV10-3 to TRBJ2-1, with D unclear. Trimming left V 3 bases short and J 0 bases short, with 3 bases between. The CDR3 has 13 residues. The germline V gene has CDR1 ENHRY and CDR2 SYGVKD. The CDR3 loop reads CAISDASYNEQFF. DNA for the CDR3: TGTGCCATCAGTGACGCCTCCTACAATGAGCAGTTCTTC.

The chain has TRBV10-3 and TRBJ1-1, with TRBD1 as a possible D gene (6 bases). Trimming shortened V by 2 bases and J by 1 base, and 8 bases separated the two germline ends. The V gene's germline CDR1 is ENHRY and CDR2 SYGVKD. The CDR3 runs to 14 residues. In DNA form, the CDR3 reads TGTGCCATCAGTGAGGGACAGCAGAACACTGAAGCTTTCTTT. This translates into CAISEGQQNTEAFF.

The gene calls are TRBV6-5 and TRBJ1-1, with D possibly matching TRBD1 (5 bases). Per the germline V gene, CDR1 is MNHEY and CDR2 is SVGAGI. The CDR3 loop spans 14 amino acids. V was trimmed by 2 bases and J by 5 bases, leaving 12 bases between them. The CDR3 sequence is CASSYDGEGTEAFF. As DNA, the CDR3 is TGTGCCAGCAGTTACGATGGAGAGGGGACTGAAGCTTTCTTT.

This chain links TRBV11-1 with TRBJ2-1; D uncertain. Germline lookup yields CDR1 SGHAT and CDR2 FQDESV (reference sequence). The CDR3 loop spans 16 amino acids. V was cut by 1 base and J by 6 bases, with 16 bases left in between. The CDR3 loop reads CASSLDGPGVVNEQFF. CDR3 in DNA: TGTGCCAGCAGCTTAGATGGCCCTGGGGTAGTCAATGAGCAGTTCTTC.

This sequence joins TRBV30 and TRBJ2-1; D is uncertain. V was shortened by 0 bases and J by 1 base, with 7 bases between the two germline ends. Germline CDR1 and CDR2: GTSNPN and SVGIG (reference sequence). The CDR3 extends over 14 amino acids. CDR3 bases: TGTGCCTGGAGTGTAGGTGGATCCTACAATGAGCAGTTCTTC. Its translation: CAWSVGGSYNEQFF.

CDR3 in DNA: TGTGCCAGCAGTGCCCAGGGGACTAATCAGCCCCAGCATTTT. This sequence encodes CASSAQGTNQPQHF. V usage is TRBV6-1 and J usage is TRBJ1-5; D perhaps matches TRBD1 (6 bases). V lost 4 bases and J 4 bases, leaving 11 bases between the germline ends. From germline, CDR1 is MNHNS and CDR2 SASEGT. The CDR3 contains 14 residues.